These 21 T cell receptor beta chains were all obtained from the same sample, sequenced in a study of blood T cells in healthy people across ages. A second PCR of about 6 to 11 cycles used a sample-barcoded 5' primer and a J-beta primer mix. A single record per CDR3 protein comes from TCRdb applying MiXCR to the 5' RACE reads. The repertoire holds under 1,100,000 distinct CDR3 sequences, with approximately 26% as singletons. The same data also went into a second study, on T cells of mothers and their children.

The sample comprised blood. These receptors originate from a girl aged 2 to 9 in good health.

This clonotype turned up a few times. The gene calls are TRBV7-2 and TRBJ2-1, with D perhaps assigned TRBD1 or TRBD2 (5 bases each). The J call may be in error: the DNA end matches TRBJ2-7 better. Germline V CDR1 and CDR2: SGHTA, FQGNSA. The CDR3 is 14 residues long. Written as DNA, the CDR3 is TGTGCCAGCAGCTTAGAGGGACCCTTTAGGGAGCAGTACTTC. Its protein product is CASSLEGPFREQYF.

The CDR3 loop reads CASSLVPEAKNIQYF. In DNA form, the CDR3 reads TGCGCCAGCAGCTTGGTGCCAGAAGCCAAAAACATTCAGTACTTC. The chain is built from TRBV5-1 and TRBJ2-4; no clear D. CDR1 is SGHRS and CDR2 is YFSETQ in the germline V gene. Trimming removed 0 bases from V and 0 bases from J, with 7 bases in between. The length of the CDR3 is 15 residues.

The chain uses TRBV7-9 and TRBJ1-1; TRBD1 might be the D (5 bases). This CDR3 spans 12 amino acids. Germline CDR1 SEHNR, CDR2 FQNEAQ (reference sequence). The V gene lost 7 bases and the J gene lost 4 bases, with 10 bases spanning the gap. The CDR3 bases are TGTGCCAGCACCTGGGACCTCACTGAAGCTTTCTTT. Protein: CASTWDLTEAFF.

V and J are TRBV7-2 and TRBJ1-2, with 9 bases that match TRBD1. Germline trimming cut 1 base from V and 4 bases from J; bases unmatched to any gene: 7. CDR1 and CDR2 from the germline V gene are SGHTA and FQGNSA. This CDR3 contains 16 residues. CDR3 nucleotides: TGTGCCAGCAGCTTAGGCGGGACAGGGTCCCTCTATGGCTACACCTTC. It is translated as CASSLGGTGSLYGYTF.

This clonotype was counted a few times. The chain has TRBV25-1 and TRBJ2-1; D is undetermined. Per the germline V gene, CDR1 is MGHDK and CDR2 is SYGVNS. V lost 1 base and J lost 7, with 2 bases in between. This CDR3 comprises 11 residues. DNA of the CDR3: TGTGCCAGCAGTGAATTTAATGAGCAGTTCTTC. Translating gives CASSEFNEQFF.

This clonotype has only a few counts. This rearrangement joins TRBV7-9 to TRBJ2-7; D remains unclear. The CDR3 totals 14 residues. Trimming left V 5 bases short and J 2 bases short, with 13 bases between. Looked up from germline, CDR1 is SEHNR and CDR2 is FQNEAQ (reference sequence). The CDR3 spells CASSQAFNAYEQYF. The CDR3 DNA follows: TGTGCCAGCAGCCAGGCCTTCAACGCCTACGAGCAGTACTTC.

This sequence joins TRBV7-2 and TRBJ1-1; D not certain. Germline V gene data show CDR1 as SGHTA and CDR2 as FQGNSA. CDR3 length: 13 residues. Trimming pared 2 bases from V and 6 bases from J, leaving 10 bases between. The CDR3 sequence: CASSLNYGAEAFF. The CDR3 nucleotides read TGTGCCAGCAGCTTAAATTACGGGGCTGAAGCTTTCTTT.

V and J are TRBV20-1 and TRBJ2-1, with 12 bases that match TRBD2. The germline CDR1 and CDR2 sequences are DFQATT and SNEGSKA (reference sequence). J lost 0 bases, V lost 1 base, and 4 bases had no gene match. This CDR3 has 17 residues. The CDR3 region is CSARAPSGGASYNEQFF. The DNA of the CDR3 is TGCAGTGCTAGAGCTCCTAGCGGGGGGGCCTCCTACAATGAGCAGTTCTTC.

The V gene is TRBV4-1, the J gene TRBJ2-3, with 12 nucleotides matching TRBD2. Germline V gene lookup returns CDR1 MGHRA and CDR2 YSYEKL. Unmatched junction bases numbered 3, after V lost 4 bases and J lost 4 bases. The CDR3 runs 15 residues. The DNA of the CDR3 is TGCGCCAGCAGCCGCGCTAGCGGGAGGGCAGATACGCAGTATTTT. Translating it yields CASSRASGRADTQYF.

The rearrangement links TRBV11-2 to TRBJ2-1; 8 bases match TRBD2. Looked up from germline, CDR1 is SGHAT and CDR2 is FQNNGV. With 5 bases clipped from V and 3 bases from J, the junction kept 12 bases outside the gene matches. This CDR3 is built from 17 residues. As DNA, the CDR3 is TGTGCCAGCAGCCCATGGACTAGCTTGTCAGGCTACAATGAGCAGTTCTTC. This codes for CASSPWTSLSGYNEQFF.

The V call is TRBV7-9, the J call TRBJ1-4; a possible D gene is TRBD1 (5 bases). This CDR3 is 14 amino acids long. The V and J ends lost 1 base and 8 bases respectively, with 11 bases between them. The germline V gene has CDR1 SEHNR and CDR2 FQNEAQ (reference sequence). CDR3 nucleotides: TGTGCCAGCAGCTTAGTAGCGGGGGGAGAAAAACTGTTTTTT. Amino acid sequence: CASSLVAGGEKLFF.

The rearrangement uses TRBV2 and TRBJ1-1, with D maybe TRBD1 (5 bases). Germline CDR1 reads SNHLY; CDR2 reads FYNNEI. V was shortened by 4 bases and J by 2 bases, with 14 bases between the two germline ends. This CDR3 has 15 amino acids. The CDR3 reads CASSVSTGTNTEAFF. The CDR3 DNA reads TGTGCCAGCAGTGTCTCGACGGGGACCAACACTGAAGCTTTCTTT.

Remarks on this clonotype: The CDR3 carries no conserved terminal phenylalanine or tryptophan, so it likely arises from a read error. The chain couples TRBV5-1 to TRBJ2-3, with 9 bases identical to TRBD2. In germline, CDR1 is SGHRS, CDR2 YFSETQ. This CDR3 spans 15 amino acids. J was trimmed by 9 bases and V by 0 bases; bases with no gene match: 8. CDR3 amino acids: CASSLEGSGSATQYL. The DNA for the CDR3 is TGCGCCAGCAGCTTGGAGGGTAGCGGGAGCGCCACGCAGTATCTT.

The V call is TRBV20-1, the J call TRBJ2-5; tentative D call: TRBD2 (5 bases). Near its end, the DNA agrees better with TRBJ2-7, so the J call may be wrong. This CDR3 region has 12 residues. Germline CDR1 is DFQATT and CDR2 is SNEGSKA (reference sequence). The CDR3 is CSARKEAYEQYF. The CDR3 coding sequence is TGCAGTGCTAGGAAGGAGGCCTACGAGCAGTACTTC.

V and J are TRBV2 and TRBJ2-1; D not resolved. Germline V gene lookup returns CDR1 SNHLY and CDR2 FYNNEI. The ends were cut back, 5 bases at V and 6 bases at J, with 17 bases in the middle. The CDR3 runs to 15 residues. The CDR3 protein is CASSWVQSEINEQFF. The CDR3 DNA sequence: TGTGCCAGCAGTTGGGTACAGAGTGAAATCAATGAGCAGTTCTTC.

This clonotype was counted a few times. The rearrangement joins TRBV10-3 to TRBJ2-5; 12 bases align to TRBD2. The CDR3 extends over 17 amino acids. V shed 3 bases and J 3 bases; nucleotides not matched to a gene: 8. The germline gives CDR1 ENHRY, CDR2 SYGVKD. The CDR3 loop is CAISDPDSSGGEETQYF. As DNA, the CDR3 is TGTGCCATCAGTGACCCCGACTCTAGCGGGGGGGAAGAGACCCAGTACTTC.

This clonotype was counted a few times. V is TRBV10-3 and J is TRBJ2-1, with D possibly being TRBD2 (6 bases). Trimming stripped 7 bases from V and 4 bases from J, with 14 bases between. The CDR3 covers 14 residues. The germline V gene has CDR1 ENHRY and CDR2 SYGVKD. CDR3 residues: CAINPGLEYNEQFF. In DNA, the CDR3 is TGTGCCATCAATCCGGGACTGGAGTACAATGAGCAGTTCTTC.

The chain carries TRBV7-9 and TRBJ2-1; D is ambiguous. V lost 2 bases to trimming and J lost 7 bases, with 9 bases between them. The CDR3 spans 13 residues. Germline V gives CDR1 SEHNR, CDR2 FQNEAQ (reference sequence). In nucleotides, the CDR3 is TGTGCCAGCAGCTTATCAATGACTAATGAGCAGTTCTTC. This gives the protein CASSLSMTNEQFF.

V gene TRBV7-3 combines with J gene TRBJ2-5; no clear D gene. The J call may not be correct, given that the DNA end is closer to TRBJ2-1. CDR3 length: 13 amino acids. The V gene's germline CDR1 is SGHTA and CDR2 FQGTGA. The CDR3: CASSSRESREQFF. The DNA of the CDR3 is TGTGCCAGCAGCTCCCGCGAGTCCAGGGAGCAGTTCTTC.

This clonotype was seen only a few times. The gene calls are TRBV21-1 and TRBJ1-5. TRBV21-1 is assigned pseudogene status. This CDR3 contains 14 residues. The CDR3 nucleotides read TGTGCCAGCAGCAGGGTCGGGAGCAATCAGCCCCAGCATTTT. This translates into CASSRVGSNQPQHF.

In its sample, this clonotype was seen a few times. The chain links TRBV7-2 to TRBJ1-1; D is uncertain. With 4 bases removed from V and 3 bases from J, the gap between germline ends came to 6 bases. The germline gives CDR1 SGHTA, CDR2 FQGNSA. This CDR3 region has 12 residues. CDR3 in amino acids: CASSSRDTEAFF. CDR3 sequence (DNA): TGTGCCAGCAGCTCCCGGGACACTGAAGCTTTCTTT.